This T cell receptor beta chain was sequenced during a study of glioma-infiltrating T cells. Overall study context: About 1 million peripheral T cells were targeted at about 4.5- to 11-fold coverage.

To note about this clonotype: The antigen remains unidentified.

Amplification of TCR alpha and beta CDR3 regions from RNA used iRepertoire nested multiplex PCR. MiXCR, applied by TCRdb to the multiplex PCR reads, yields one record per CDR3 protein. The data show roughly 350,000 distinct CDR3 sequences, 41% seen once. Study-level points and caveats: Non-neoplastic patients had below-expected tissue-blood divergence, while all gliomas exceeded expectation. Only very few CDR3 sequences appeared in both tissue and blood. Shared blood CDR3 signature motifs marked patients with low tissue-blood divergence.

Deletions cut 2 bases from V and 1 base from J, with 6 bases between. The CDR3 length is 14 residues. Germline loops: CDR1 MDHEN, CDR2 SYDVKM. This chain joins TRBV28 and TRBJ1-5, with no clear D. The receptor was isolated from a human donor with low-grade glioma or glioblastoma, undergoing nonglioma brain surgery, or in good health (not recorded which). Sequenced: glioma tissue, nonneoplastic brain tissue, or PBMCs (not recorded which). CDR3 DNA sequence: TGTGCCAGCAGTTTACCCGGCAGCAATCAGCCCCAGCATTTT. Translating gives CASSLPGSNQPQHF. The full variable domain, rest sourced from reference TRBV28 and TRBJ1-5, is DVKVTQSSRYLVKRTGEKVFLECVQDMDHENMFWYRQDPGLGLRLIYFSYDVKMKEKGDIPEGYSVSREKKERFSLILESASTNQTSMYLCASSLPGSNQPQHFGDGTRLSIL.